Listed below are T cell receptor beta chains from one sample, sequenced in a study of neurological immune-mediated disorders. TCRdb itself ran the 5' RACE reads through MiXCR, one entry per CDR3 protein. In the table there are roughly 60,000 distinct CDR3 sequences, about an eighth of which are singletons. The sequenced sample was PBMCs. Source of these receptors: a man in his sixties in good health. Each CDR3 is given with its conserved first and last residue. A D gene is named only where the DNA matches it firmly. A clone size is listed for some rows: how often the clone was seen (once, few, many), or a class if it is expanded.

D: .; V: TRBV6-1; size: .; J: TRBJ2-6; DNA: TGTGCCAGCCTTCTTTTACCTGGGGCCAACGTCCTGACTTTC; CDR3: CASLLLPGANVLTF
D: TRBD1; V: TRBV25-1; size: many; J: TRBJ2-7; DNA: TGTGCCAGCGATGGGTCGGCAGGGGGCGAAACCTACGAGCAGTACTTC; CDR3: CASDGSAGGETYEQYF
D: TRBD1; V: TRBV19; size: few; J: TRBJ1-1; DNA: TGTGCCAGTAGTGAACCAGGGGGGTTGGCTGAAGCTTTCTTT; CDR3: CASSEPGGLAEAFF
D: .; V: TRBV7-2; size: many; J: TRBJ2-5; DNA: TGTGCCAGCAGCCTCTCGATGGGGACCCAAGAGACCCAGTACTTC; CDR3: CASSLSMGTQETQYF
D: .; V: TRBV7-8; size: many; J: TRBJ1-6; DNA: TGTGCCAGCAGCCGTCGGACAGATTCACCCCTCCACTTT; CDR3: CASSRRTDSPLHF
D: .; V: TRBV6-1; size: .; J: TRBJ2-4; DNA: TGTGCCAGCAAGTCCGGGGTGGCGGCTGGAAAAAACATTCAGTACTTC; CDR3: CASKSGVAAGKNIQYF
D: TRBD1; V: TRBV5-1; size: many; J: TRBJ1-2; DNA: TGCGCCAGCAGCTCAAGCGACAGGGCTTCCTATGGCTACACCTTC; CDR3: CASSSSDRASYGYTF
D: .; V: TRBV20-1; size: many; J: TRBJ1-3; DNA: TGCAGTGCCCTCCAAGGGATCTCTGGAAACACCATATATTTT; CDR3: CSALQGISGNTIYF
D: .; V: TRBV27; size: many; J: TRBJ1-6; DNA: TGTGCCAGCACCCAAGGGCCTAACCCCAATTCACCCCTCCACTTT; CDR3: CASTQGPNPNSPLHF
D: TRBD2; V: TRBV20-1; size: many; J: TRBJ2-7; DNA: TGCAGTGCGAACCCCCCCGGGGGGGGAAACTACGAGCAGTACTTC; CDR3: CSANPPGGGNYEQYF
D: TRBD1; V: TRBV14; size: many; J: TRBJ1-1; DNA: TGTGCCAGCAGCCAAGGGGGGACAGGAGGGACTGGGGCAGCTTTCTTT; CDR3: CASSQGGTGGTGAAFF
D: .; V: TRBV5-1; size: many; J: TRBJ1-2; DNA: TGCGCCAGCAGCGGATCGGGATATGGCTACACCTTC; CDR3: CASSGSGYGYTF
D: TRBD1; V: TRBV7-9; size: many; J: TRBJ1-1; DNA: TGTGCCAGCAGCACGATACAGGGGCTGTCCACTGAAGCTTTCTTT; CDR3: CASSTIQGLSTEAFF
D: .; V: TRBV20-1; size: many; J: TRBJ2-5; DNA: TGCAGTGCTCAGAGGCCGGGAAGGGAGACCCAGTACTTC; CDR3: CSAQRPGRETQYF
D: TRBD1; V: TRBV19; size: .; J: TRBJ1-2; DNA: TGTGCCAGTACATCCGGGACAGGGGTGTACGGCTACACCTTC; CDR3: CASTSGTGVYGYTF
D: .; V: TRBV14; size: many; J: TRBJ1-4; DNA: TGTGCCAGCAGCACGGGGACCGGCCTAGGGAAACTGTTTTTT; CDR3: CASSTGTGLGKLFF